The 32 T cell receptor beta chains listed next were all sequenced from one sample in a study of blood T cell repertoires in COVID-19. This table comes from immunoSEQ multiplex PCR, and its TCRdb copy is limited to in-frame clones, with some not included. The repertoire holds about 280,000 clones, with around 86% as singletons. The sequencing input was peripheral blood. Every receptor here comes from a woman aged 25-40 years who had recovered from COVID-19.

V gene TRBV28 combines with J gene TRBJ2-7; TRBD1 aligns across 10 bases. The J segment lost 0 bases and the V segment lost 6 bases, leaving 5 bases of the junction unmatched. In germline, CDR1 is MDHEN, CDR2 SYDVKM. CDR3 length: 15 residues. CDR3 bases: TGTGCCAGCAGAACCGGGACAGGGGACTCCTACGAGCAGTACTTC. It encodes CASRTGTGDSYEQYF. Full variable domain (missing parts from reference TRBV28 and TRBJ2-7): DVKVTQSSRYLVKRTGEKVFLECVQDMDHENMFWYRQDPGLGLRLIYFSYDVKMKEKGDIPEGYSVSREKKERFSLILESASTNQTSMYLCASRTGTGDSYEQYFGPGTRLTVT.

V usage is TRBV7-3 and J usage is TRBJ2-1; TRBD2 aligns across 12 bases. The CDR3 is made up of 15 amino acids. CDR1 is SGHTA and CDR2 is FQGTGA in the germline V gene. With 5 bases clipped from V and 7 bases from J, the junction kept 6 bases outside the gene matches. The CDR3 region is CASSRGLAGSNEQFF. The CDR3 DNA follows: TGTGCCAGCAGCCGTGGACTAGCGGGAAGTAATGAGCAGTTCTTC. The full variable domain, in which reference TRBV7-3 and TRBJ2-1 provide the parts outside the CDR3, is GAGVSQTPSNKVTEKGKYVELRCDPISGHTALYWYRQSLGQGPEFLIYFQGTGAADDSGLPNDRFFAVRPEGSVSTLKIQRTERGDSAVYLCASSRGLAGSNEQFFGPGTRLTVL.

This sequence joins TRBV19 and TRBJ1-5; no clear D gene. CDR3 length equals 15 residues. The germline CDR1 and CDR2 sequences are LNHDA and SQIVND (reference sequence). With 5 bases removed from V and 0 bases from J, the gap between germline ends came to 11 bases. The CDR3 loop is CASSLNSYSNQPQHF. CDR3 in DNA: TGTGCCAGTAGTCTTAACAGTTATAGCAATCAGCCCCAGCATTTT. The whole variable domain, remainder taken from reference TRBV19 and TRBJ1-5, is DGGITQSPKYLFRKEGQNVTLSCEQNLNHDAMYWYRQDPGQGLRLIYYSQIVNDFQKGDIAEGYSVSREKKESFPLTVTSAQKNPTAFYLCASSLNSYSNQPQHFGDGTRLSIL.

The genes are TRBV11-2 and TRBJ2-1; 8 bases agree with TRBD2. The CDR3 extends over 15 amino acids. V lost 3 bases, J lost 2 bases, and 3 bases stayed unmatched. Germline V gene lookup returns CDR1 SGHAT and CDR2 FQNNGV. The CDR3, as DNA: TGTGCCAGCAGCTTTCGCGGGGGGACCTACAATGAGCAGTTCTTC. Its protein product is CASSFRGGTYNEQFF.

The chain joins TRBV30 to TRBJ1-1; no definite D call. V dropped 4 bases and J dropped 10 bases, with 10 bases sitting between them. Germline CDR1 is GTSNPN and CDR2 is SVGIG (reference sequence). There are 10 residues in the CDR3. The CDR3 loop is CAWMRGRAFF. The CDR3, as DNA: TGTGCCTGGATGAGAGGGAGAGCTTTCTTT.

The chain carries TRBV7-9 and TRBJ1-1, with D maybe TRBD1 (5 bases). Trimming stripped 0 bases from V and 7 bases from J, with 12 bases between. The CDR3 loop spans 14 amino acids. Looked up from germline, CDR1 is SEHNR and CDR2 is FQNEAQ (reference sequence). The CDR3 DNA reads TGTGCCAGCAGCTTAGCGGGGGGAGCGGATGAAGCTTTCTTT. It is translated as CASSLAGGADEAFF.

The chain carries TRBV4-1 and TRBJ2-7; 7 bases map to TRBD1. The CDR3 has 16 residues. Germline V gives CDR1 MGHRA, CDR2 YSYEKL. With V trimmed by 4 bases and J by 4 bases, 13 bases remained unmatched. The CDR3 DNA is TGCGCCAGCAGCCCCTCCGGGACAGTCATTACTTACGAGCAGTACTTC. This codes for CASSPSGTVITYEQYF.

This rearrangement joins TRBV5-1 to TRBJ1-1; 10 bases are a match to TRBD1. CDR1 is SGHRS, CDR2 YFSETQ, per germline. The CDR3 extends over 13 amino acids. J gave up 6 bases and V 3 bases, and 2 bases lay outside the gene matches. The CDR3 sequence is CASSWDRGAEAFF. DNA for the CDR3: TGCGCCAGCAGCTGGGACAGGGGTGCTGAAGCTTTCTTT.

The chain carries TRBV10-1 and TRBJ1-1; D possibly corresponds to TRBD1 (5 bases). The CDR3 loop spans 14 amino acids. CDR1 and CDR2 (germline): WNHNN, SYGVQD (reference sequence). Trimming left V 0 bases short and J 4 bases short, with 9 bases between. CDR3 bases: TGCGCCAGCAGTGAGTCCGCAGGGATCACTGAAGCTTTCTTT. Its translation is CASSESAGITEAFF.

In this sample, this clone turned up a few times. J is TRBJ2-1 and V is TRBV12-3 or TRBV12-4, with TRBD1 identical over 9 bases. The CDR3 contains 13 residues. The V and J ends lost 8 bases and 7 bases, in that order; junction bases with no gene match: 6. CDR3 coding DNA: TGTGCCAGCGGACAGGGGAGATGGAATGAGCAGTTCTTC. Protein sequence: CASGQGRWNEQFF.

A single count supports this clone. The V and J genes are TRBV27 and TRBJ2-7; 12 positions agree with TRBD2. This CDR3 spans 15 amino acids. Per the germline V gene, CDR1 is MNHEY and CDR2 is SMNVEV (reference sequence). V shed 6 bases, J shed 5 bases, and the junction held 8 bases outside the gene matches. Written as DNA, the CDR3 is TGTGCCAGCAGCTTACTAGCGGGGGGCCGCCACGAGCAGTACTTC. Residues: CASSLLAGGRHEQYF.

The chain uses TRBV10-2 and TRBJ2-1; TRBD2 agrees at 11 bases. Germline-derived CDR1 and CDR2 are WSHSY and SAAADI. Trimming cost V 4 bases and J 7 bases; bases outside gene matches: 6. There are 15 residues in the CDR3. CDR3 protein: CASSAGSGRANEQFF. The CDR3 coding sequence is TGCGCCAGCAGTGCGGGTAGCGGGAGGGCAAATGAGCAGTTCTTC.

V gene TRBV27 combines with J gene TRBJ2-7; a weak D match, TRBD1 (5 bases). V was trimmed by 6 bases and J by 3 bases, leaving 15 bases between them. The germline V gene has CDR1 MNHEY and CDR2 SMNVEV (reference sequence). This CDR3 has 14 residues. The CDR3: CASSPQVSGYEQYF. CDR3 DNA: TGTGCCAGCAGCCCACAGGTGTCGGGCTACGAGCAGTACTTC.

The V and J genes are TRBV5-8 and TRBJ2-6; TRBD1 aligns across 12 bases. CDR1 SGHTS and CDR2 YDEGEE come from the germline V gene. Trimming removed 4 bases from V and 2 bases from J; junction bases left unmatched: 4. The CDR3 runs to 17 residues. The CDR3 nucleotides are TGTGCCAGCAGCCTTGGGACAGGGGGCACTGGGGCCAACGTCCTGACTTTC. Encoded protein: CASSLGTGGTGANVLTF.

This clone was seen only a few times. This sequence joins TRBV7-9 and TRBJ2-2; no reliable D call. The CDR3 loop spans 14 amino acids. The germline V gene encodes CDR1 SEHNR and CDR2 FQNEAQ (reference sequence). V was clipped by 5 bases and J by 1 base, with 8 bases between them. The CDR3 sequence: CASSPRGNTGELFF. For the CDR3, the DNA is TGTGCCAGCAGCCCAAGAGGGAACACCGGGGAGCTGTTTTTT.

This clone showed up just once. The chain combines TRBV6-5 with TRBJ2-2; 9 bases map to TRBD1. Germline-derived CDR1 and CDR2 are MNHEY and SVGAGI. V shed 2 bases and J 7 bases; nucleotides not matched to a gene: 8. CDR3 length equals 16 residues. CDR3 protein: CASSYPRTGEVGELFF. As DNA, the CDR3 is TGTGCCAGCAGTTACCCTCGGACAGGGGAGGTCGGGGAGCTGTTTTTT.

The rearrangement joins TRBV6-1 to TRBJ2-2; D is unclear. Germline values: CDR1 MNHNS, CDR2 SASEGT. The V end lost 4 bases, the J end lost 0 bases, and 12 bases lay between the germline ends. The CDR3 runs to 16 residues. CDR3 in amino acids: CASSAGPAANTGELFF. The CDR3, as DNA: TGTGCCAGCAGTGCTGGTCCCGCAGCGAACACCGGGGAGCTGTTTTTT.

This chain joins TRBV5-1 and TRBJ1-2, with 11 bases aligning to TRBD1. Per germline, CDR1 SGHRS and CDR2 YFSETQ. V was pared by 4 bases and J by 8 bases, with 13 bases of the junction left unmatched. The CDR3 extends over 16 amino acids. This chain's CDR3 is CASSGVQDRGLYGYTF. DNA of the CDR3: TGCGCCAGCAGCGGGGTACAGGACAGGGGGCTCTACGGCTACACCTTC. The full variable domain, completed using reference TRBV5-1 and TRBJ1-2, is KAGVTQTPRYLIKTRGQQVTLSCSPISGHRSVSWYQQTPGQGLQFLFEYFSETQRNKGNFPGRFSGRQFSNSRSEMNVSTLELGDSALYLCASSGVQDRGLYGYTFGSGTRLTVV.

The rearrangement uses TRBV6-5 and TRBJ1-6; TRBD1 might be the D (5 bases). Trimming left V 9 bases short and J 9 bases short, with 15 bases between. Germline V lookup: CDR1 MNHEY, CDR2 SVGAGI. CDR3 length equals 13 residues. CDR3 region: CASRGVWASPLHF. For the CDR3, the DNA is TGTGCCAGTAGGGGTGTTTGGGCTTCACCCCTCCACTTT.

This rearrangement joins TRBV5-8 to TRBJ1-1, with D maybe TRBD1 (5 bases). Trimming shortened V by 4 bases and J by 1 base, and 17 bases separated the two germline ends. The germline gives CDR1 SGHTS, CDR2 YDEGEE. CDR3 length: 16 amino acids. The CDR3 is CASSNTLGLSNTEAFF. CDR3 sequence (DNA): TGTGCCAGCAGCAATACTCTGGGACTCTCGAACACTGAAGCTTTCTTT.

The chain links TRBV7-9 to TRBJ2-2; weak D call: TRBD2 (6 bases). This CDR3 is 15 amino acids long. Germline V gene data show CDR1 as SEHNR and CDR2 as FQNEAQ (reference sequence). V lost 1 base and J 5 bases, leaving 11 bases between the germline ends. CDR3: CASSLVLASTGELFF. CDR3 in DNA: TGTGCCAGCAGCTTAGTACTAGCATCAACCGGGGAGCTGTTTTTT.

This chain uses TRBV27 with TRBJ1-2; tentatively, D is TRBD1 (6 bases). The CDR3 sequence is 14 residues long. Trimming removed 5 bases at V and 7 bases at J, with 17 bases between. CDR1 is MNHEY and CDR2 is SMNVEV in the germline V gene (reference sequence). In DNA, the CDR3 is TGTGCCAGCAGTCCCCGGACAGCGAGGAGTGGCTACACCTTC. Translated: CASSPRTARSGYTF.

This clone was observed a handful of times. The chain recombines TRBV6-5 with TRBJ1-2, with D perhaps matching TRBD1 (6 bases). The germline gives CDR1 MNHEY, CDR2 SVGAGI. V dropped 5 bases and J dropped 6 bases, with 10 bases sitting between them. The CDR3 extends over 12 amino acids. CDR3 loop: CASSTGTDGYTF. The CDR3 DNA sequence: TGTGCCAGCAGTACAGGGACCGATGGCTACACCTTC.

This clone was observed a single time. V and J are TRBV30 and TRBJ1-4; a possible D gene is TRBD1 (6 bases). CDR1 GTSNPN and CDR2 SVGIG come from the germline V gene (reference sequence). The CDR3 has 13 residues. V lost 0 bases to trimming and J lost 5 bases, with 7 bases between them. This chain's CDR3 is CAWSVGQNEKLFF. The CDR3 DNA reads TGTGCCTGGAGTGTCGGACAGAATGAAAAACTGTTTTTT.

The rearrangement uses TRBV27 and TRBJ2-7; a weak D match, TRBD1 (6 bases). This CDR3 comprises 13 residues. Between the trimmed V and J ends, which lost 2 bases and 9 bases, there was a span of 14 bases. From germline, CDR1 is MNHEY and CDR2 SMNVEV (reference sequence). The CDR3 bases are TGTGCCAGCAGTTTAACAGGGAAGTCTGGGCAGTACTTC. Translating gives CASSLTGKSGQYF.

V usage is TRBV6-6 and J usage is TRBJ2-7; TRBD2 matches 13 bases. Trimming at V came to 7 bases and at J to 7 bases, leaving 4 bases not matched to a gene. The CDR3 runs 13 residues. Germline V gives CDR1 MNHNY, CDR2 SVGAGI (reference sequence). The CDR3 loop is CASNPGLAGEQYF. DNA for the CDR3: TGTGCCAGCAATCCGGGACTAGCGGGAGAGCAGTACTTC.

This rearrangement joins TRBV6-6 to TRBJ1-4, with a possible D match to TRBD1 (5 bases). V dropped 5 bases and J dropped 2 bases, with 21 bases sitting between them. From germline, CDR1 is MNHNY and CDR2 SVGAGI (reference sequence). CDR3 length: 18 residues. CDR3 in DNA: TGTGCCAGCAGTCCACAAAGGGGCCCCCGGGTGACTAATGAAAAACTGTTTTTT. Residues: CASSPQRGPRVTNEKLFF.

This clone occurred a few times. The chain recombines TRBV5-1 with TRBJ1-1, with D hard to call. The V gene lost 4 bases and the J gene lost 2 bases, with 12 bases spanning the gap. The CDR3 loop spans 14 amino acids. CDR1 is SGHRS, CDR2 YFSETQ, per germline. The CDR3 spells CASSTGRENTEAFF. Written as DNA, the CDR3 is TGCGCCAGCAGCACTGGACGGGAAAACACTGAAGCTTTCTTT.

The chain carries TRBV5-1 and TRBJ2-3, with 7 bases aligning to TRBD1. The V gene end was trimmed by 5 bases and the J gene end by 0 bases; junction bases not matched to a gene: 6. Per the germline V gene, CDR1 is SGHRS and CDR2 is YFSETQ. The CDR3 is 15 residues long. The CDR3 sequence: CASRLGGRSTDTQYF. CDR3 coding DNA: TGCGCCAGCAGGCTAGGGGGCCGGAGCACAGATACGCAGTATTTT.

CDR3 nucleotide sequence: TGCGCCAGCAGCCGAGGACTAGCGGGTTACAATGAGCAGTTCTTC. Translation gives CASSRGLAGYNEQFF. The chain carries TRBV4-1 and TRBJ2-1; 11 bases map to TRBD2. The trim removed 4 bases at V and 4 bases at J, leaving 3 bases unmatched. The length of the CDR3 is 15 residues. In germline, CDR1 is MGHRA, CDR2 YSYEKL.

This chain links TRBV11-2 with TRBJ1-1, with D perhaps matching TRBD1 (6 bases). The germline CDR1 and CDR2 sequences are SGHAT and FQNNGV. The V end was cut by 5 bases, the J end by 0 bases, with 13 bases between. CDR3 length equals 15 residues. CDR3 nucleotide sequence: TGTGCCAGCAGCCCTCTCAGGGACATGAACACTGAAGCTTTCTTT. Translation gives CASSPLRDMNTEAFF.

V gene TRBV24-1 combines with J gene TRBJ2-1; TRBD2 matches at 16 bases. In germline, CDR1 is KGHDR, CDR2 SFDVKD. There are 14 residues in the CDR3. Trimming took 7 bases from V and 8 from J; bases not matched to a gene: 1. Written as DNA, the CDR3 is TGTGCCACCAGCGGGACTAGCGGGGGGGATGAGCAGTTCTTC. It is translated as CATSGTSGGDEQFF.